Listed below are T cell receptor beta chains from one sample, sequenced in a study of neurological immune-mediated disorders. TCRdb used MiXCR to reprocess the 5' RACE reads, holding one entry per CDR3 protein. The sample contains about 59,000 distinct CDR3 sequences, about 25% of which appear only once. The sequenced material came from PBMCs. These receptors all come from a man between 60 and 70 years old with HTLV-1-associated myelopathy (HAM/TSP). Each CDR3 is given with its conserved first and last residue. Fields, in order: CDR3 DNA, CDR3 protein, V gene, CDR3 length, D gene, clone size, J gene. A D gene is named only where the DNA matches it firmly. Size is stated for part of the rows, as once, few or many counts, or as a class when the clone is expanded.

cdr3_nt: TGTGCCAGCAGTGCTAGACGAGATGGCTACACCTTC
cdr3_aa: CASSARRDGYTF
v_call: TRBV28
cdr3_length: 12
d_call: -
clone_size: many
j_call: TRBJ1-2

cdr3_nt: TGTGCCAGCAGCCCTGACGGCAGGGTCACAGATACGCAGTATTTT
cdr3_aa: CASSPDGRVTDTQYF
v_call: TRBV5-5
cdr3_length: 15
d_call: -
clone_size: many
j_call: TRBJ2-3

cdr3_nt: TGCAGTCCGGGAGGGGGAGGTTTCGGAGATGAGCAGTTCTTC
cdr3_aa: CSPGGGGFGDEQFF
v_call: TRBV20-1
cdr3_length: 14
d_call: TRBD2
clone_size: many
j_call: TRBJ2-1

cdr3_nt: TGTGCCAGCAGCTTGGGGGGGATCAGCTCCTACGAGCAGTACTTC
cdr3_aa: CASSLGGISSYEQYF
v_call: TRBV7-2
cdr3_length: 15
d_call: TRBD2
clone_size: many
j_call: TRBJ2-7

cdr3_nt: TGCAGTGCTAGACCTGTGTATGAGCAGTTCTTC
cdr3_aa: CSARPVYEQFF
v_call: TRBV20-1
cdr3_length: 11
d_call: -
clone_size: many
j_call: TRBJ2-1

cdr3_nt: TGTGCCAGCAGCCCGGGCAGGGGGCGTACAGATACGCAGTATTTT
cdr3_aa: CASSPGRGRTDTQYF
v_call: TRBV11-3
cdr3_length: 15
d_call: TRBD1
clone_size: many
j_call: TRBJ2-3

cdr3_nt: TGTGCCAGCAGCTCGGGGCCAAACACCGGGGAGCTGTTTTTT
cdr3_aa: CASSSGPNTGELFF
v_call: TRBV7-8
cdr3_length: 14
d_call: -
clone_size: many
j_call: TRBJ2-2

cdr3_nt: TGTGCCAGCAGTCGACAGGGAAGTCGGCCCCAGCATTTT
cdr3_aa: CASSRQGSRPQHF
v_call: TRBV2
cdr3_length: 13
d_call: TRBD1
clone_size: -
j_call: TRBJ1-5

cdr3_nt: TGTGCCAGTAGCCCGCCGGGACTAGCGTCCCATGAGCAGTTCTTC
cdr3_aa: CASSPPGLASHEQFF
v_call: TRBV19
cdr3_length: 15
d_call: TRBD2
clone_size: many
j_call: TRBJ2-1

cdr3_nt: TGTGCCAGCACTCCCGCGGGAGGGTCCTATGAGCAGTTCTTC
cdr3_aa: CASTPAGGSYEQFF
v_call: TRBV13
cdr3_length: 14
d_call: TRBD2
clone_size: many
j_call: TRBJ2-1

cdr3_nt: TGCAGTGGTCGAGAGGGAACCAAGAAAACTTACGAGCAGTACTTC
cdr3_aa: CSGREGTKKTYEQYF
v_call: TRBV20-1
cdr3_length: 15
d_call: -
clone_size: many
j_call: TRBJ2-7

cdr3_nt: TGCGCCAGCAGCGCCGGGACAGAGAACACTGAAGCTTTCTTT
cdr3_aa: CASSAGTENTEAFF
v_call: TRBV5-1
cdr3_length: 14
d_call: TRBD1
clone_size: many
j_call: TRBJ1-1

cdr3_nt: TGCGCCAGCAGTGGGGTCCCAGACGACGAGCAGTACTTC
cdr3_aa: CASSGVPDDEQYF
v_call: TRBV10-2
cdr3_length: 13
d_call: -
clone_size: many
j_call: TRBJ2-7

cdr3_nt: TGTGCCATCAGCCGGCTAGCCGGGAGGGAGGGCACAGATACGCAGTATTTT
cdr3_aa: CAISRLAGREGTDTQYF
v_call: TRBV2
cdr3_length: 17
d_call: TRBD2
clone_size: many
j_call: TRBJ2-3

cdr3_nt: TGCGCCAGCAGCTTAGGAGGGACCACCGGGGAGCTGTTTTTT
cdr3_aa: CASSLGGTTGELFF
v_call: TRBV5-1
cdr3_length: 14
d_call: -
clone_size: many
j_call: TRBJ2-2

cdr3_nt: TGCGCCAGCAGCGCCGGACAGGGGTCTTCTCGCGAGCAGTACTTC
cdr3_aa: CASSAGQGSSREQYF
v_call: TRBV5-1
cdr3_length: 15
d_call: TRBD1
clone_size: many
j_call: TRBJ2-7

cdr3_nt: TGTGCCAGCAGTGCGGGACAGGGAGGACAGCCCCAGCATTTT
cdr3_aa: CASSAGQGGQPQHF
v_call: TRBV2
cdr3_length: 14
d_call: TRBD1
clone_size: -
j_call: TRBJ1-5

cdr3_nt: TGTGATAGCAGCGCGGGACGGCCAAATGAGAAGTTCTTC
cdr3_aa: CDSSAGRPNEKFF
v_call: TRBV7-7
cdr3_length: 13
d_call: -
clone_size: -
j_call: TRBJ2-1

cdr3_nt: TGCGCCAGTACTCAGGACGGCGGGAGTACAGATACGCAGTATTTT
cdr3_aa: CASTQDGGSTDTQYF
v_call: TRBV5-1
cdr3_length: 15
d_call: TRBD2
clone_size: many
j_call: TRBJ2-3

cdr3_nt: TGTGCCAGCAGCCAGGTCGGGAGGGCTAGCGGGGGGCAAGAGACCCAGTACTTC
cdr3_aa: CASSQVGRASGGQETQYF
v_call: TRBV4-2
cdr3_length: 18
d_call: TRBD2
clone_size: many
j_call: TRBJ2-5

cdr3_nt: TGTGCCAGCAGTTTACTAGCGGGGGGGGATGAGCAGTTCTTC
cdr3_aa: CASSLLAGGDEQFF
v_call: TRBV28
cdr3_length: 14
d_call: TRBD2
clone_size: -
j_call: TRBJ2-1